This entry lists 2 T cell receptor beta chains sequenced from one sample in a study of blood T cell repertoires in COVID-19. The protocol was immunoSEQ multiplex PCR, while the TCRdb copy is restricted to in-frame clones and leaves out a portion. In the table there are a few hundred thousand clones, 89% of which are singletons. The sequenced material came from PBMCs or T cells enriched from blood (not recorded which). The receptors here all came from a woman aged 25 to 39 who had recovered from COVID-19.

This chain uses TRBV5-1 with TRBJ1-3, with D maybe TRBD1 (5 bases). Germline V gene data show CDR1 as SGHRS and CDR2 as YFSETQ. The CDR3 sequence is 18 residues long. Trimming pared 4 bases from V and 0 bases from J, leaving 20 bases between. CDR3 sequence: CASSPSASGMSSGNTIYF. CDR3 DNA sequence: TGCGCCAGCAGCCCTTCCGCGTCAGGGATGTCCTCTGGAAACACCATATATTTT.

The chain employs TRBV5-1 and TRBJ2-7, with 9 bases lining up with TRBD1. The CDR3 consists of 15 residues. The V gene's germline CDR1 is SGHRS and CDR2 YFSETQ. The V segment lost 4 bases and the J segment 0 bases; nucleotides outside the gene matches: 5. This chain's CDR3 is CASSAGQGFSYEQYF. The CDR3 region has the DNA TGCGCCAGCAGCGCGGGACAGGGATTCTCCTACGAGCAGTACTTC.